The entry below describes one T cell receptor beta chain. TCRdb re-derived calls from the RT-PCR reads in MiXCR, one entry per CDR3 protein. The data contain about a million distinct CDR3 sequences, 15% to 20% of them seen just once; the ten biggest clones take up 5% to 7.5%. The CDR3 covers 16 residues. V lost 2 bases and J 5 bases, leaving 15 bases between the germline ends. Looked up from germline, CDR1 is MDHEN and CDR2 is SYDVKM. The data are from a study of patients and donors after allogeneic stem cell transplantation. The receptor comes from a human donor who was either an allogeneic HSCT recipient or a stem cell or donor lymphocyte infusion donor (not recorded which). It is not recorded whose cells these are; they may come from a transplant donor. V usage is TRBV28 and J usage is TRBJ2-2, with D possibly being TRBD2 (6 bases). The sample was blood, either unsorted or a sorted T cell fraction (not recorded which). CDR3 region: CASSLGAAGRTGELFF. The CDR3 DNA follows: TGTGCCAGCAGTTTAGGCGCGGCAGGGAGGACCGGGGAGCTGTTTTTT.